One and the same sample provided the 20 T cell receptor beta chains below, sequenced in a study of Ad26.COV2.S vaccination and SARS-CoV-2 variants. Here immunoSEQ multiplex PCR was the method, and the copy in TCRdb shows in-frame clones only, minus some. This table has about 440,000 clones, roughly 87% appearing once. Treatment specified: some 20 received Ad26.COV2.S at low or high dose, single or two shots; a few received placebo; per-sample allocation not given. Day 63 following the first vaccine or placebo injection was when the samples were taken. The sample here was peripheral blood, taken in a trial of Ad26.COV2.S vaccine versus placebo. The receptors come from a person between 18 and 59 years old who received the Ad26.COV2.S COVID-19 vaccine or a placebo.

J is TRBJ1-4 and V is TRBV2; maybe TRBD1 (6 bases). CDR3 length: 12 residues. Germline CDR1 reads SNHLY; CDR2 reads FYNNEI. V was shortened by 8 bases and J by 8 bases, with 12 bases between the two germline ends. The DNA for the CDR3 is TGTGCCAGCGGCCGCAGGGGCGAAAAACTGTTTTTT. This encodes CASGRRGEKLFF. The full variable domain, its missing parts supplied by reference TRBV2 and TRBJ1-4, is EPEVTQTPSHQVTQMGQEVILRCVPISNHLYFYWYRQILGQKVEFLVSFYNNEISEKSEIFDDQFSVERPDGSNFTLKIRSTKLEDSAMYFCASGRRGEKLFFGSGTQLSVL.

CDR3 in DNA: TGTGCCACCAGCAGCAGTCCGCCAGATACGCAGTATTTT. It specifies CATSSSPPDTQYF. This chain joins TRBV15 and TRBJ2-3; the D is unclear. Germline V gives CDR1 LNHNV, CDR2 YYDKDF (reference sequence). The V gene lost 3 bases and the J gene lost 4 bases, with 8 bases spanning the gap. CDR3 length: 13 amino acids.

Concerning this clone itself: Germline is not matched at one junction end, which may reflect a read error. The rearrangement joins TRBV27 to TRBJ2-5; D may match TRBD1 or TRBD2 (9 bases each). The CDR3 runs to 18 residues. Per germline, CDR1 MNHEY and CDR2 SMNVEV (reference sequence). This CDR3 is CASSPNRGPSGRLETRYF. CDR3 sequence (DNA): TGTGCCAGCAGTCCGAACAGGGGGCCCAGCGGGAGGCTGGAGACCCGGTACTTC.

A note on this clone: This sample also contains other DNA sequences that code for the same CDR3. The chain uses TRBV7-9 and TRBJ2-1; D gene uncertain. Trimming removed 5 bases at V and 0 bases at J, with 11 bases between. Germline lookup yields CDR1 SEHNR and CDR2 FQNEAQ (reference sequence). This CDR3 has 15 residues. For the CDR3, the DNA is TGTGCCAGCAGCCCGGCCGGCAGCTCCTACAATGAGCAGTTCTTC. As protein: CASSPAGSSYNEQFF.

The V call is TRBV5-5, the J call TRBJ2-1; the D gene is possibly TRBD1 (6 bases). Per germline, CDR1 SGHKS and CDR2 YYEKEE (reference sequence). Deletions cut 2 bases from V and 4 bases from J, with 7 bases between. This CDR3 is built from 13 residues. The DNA of the CDR3 is TGTGCCAGCAGCTTAGACAGGTACAATGAGCAGTTCTTC. It is translated as CASSLDRYNEQFF.

In its sample, this clone was seen a few times. The J gene is TRBJ1-2, the V gene TRBV7-9, with TRBD1 matching 7 bases. Trimming removed 5 bases from V and 6 bases from J; junction bases left unmatched: 3. The CDR3 has 12 amino acids. Germline CDR1 SEHNR, CDR2 FQNEAQ (reference sequence). CDR3 region: CASSRGRDGYTF. CDR3 bases: TGTGCCAGCAGCAGGGGGCGAGATGGCTACACCTTC.

CDR3 sequence reads: CASSLFPSGRTDTQYF. CDR3 in DNA: TGTGCCAGCAGTTTATTTCCTAGCGGGAGAACAGATACGCAGTATTTT. This sequence joins TRBV28 and TRBJ2-3; 10 bases match TRBD2. Germline CDR1 MDHEN, CDR2 SYDVKM. The CDR3 totals 16 residues. The V segment lost 1 base and the J segment 3 bases; nucleotides outside the gene matches: 4.

V and J are TRBV2 and TRBJ2-3; D possibly corresponds to TRBD2 (5 bases). The germline V and J ends were trimmed by 4 bases and 8 bases, with 7 bases remaining between them. Per the germline V gene, CDR1 is SNHLY and CDR2 is FYNNEI. CDR3 length: 11 amino acids. The CDR3 loop is CASSGEGTQYF. CDR3 DNA: TGTGCCAGCAGTGGAGAGGGTACGCAGTATTTT.

The chain uses TRBV12-3 or TRBV12-4 and TRBJ2-7; 9 bases agree with TRBD1. The CDR3 is made up of 13 amino acids. V shed 6 bases and J 3 bases; nucleotides not matched to a gene: 3. The CDR3 sequence: CASRRTGVYEQYF. CDR3 nucleotides: TGTGCCAGCAGAAGGACAGGGGTCTACGAGCAGTACTTC.

This rearrangement joins TRBV7-2 to TRBJ2-1; 11 nucleotides align to TRBD1. Per the germline V gene, CDR1 is SGHTA and CDR2 is FQGNSA. CDR3 length: 14 amino acids. The J segment lost 8 bases and the V segment lost 9 bases, leaving 9 bases of the junction unmatched. CDR3 sequence (DNA): TGTGCCAGTAGCACAGGACAGGGGGCTTATGAGCAGTTCTTC. It codes for CASSTGQGAYEQFF.

This chain uses TRBV6-6 with TRBJ1-3; unclear D gene. V was pared by 5 bases and J by 0 bases, with 14 bases between. The CDR3 covers 16 residues. Per the germline V gene, CDR1 is MNHNY and CDR2 is SVGAGI (reference sequence). The CDR3 nucleotides are TGTGCCAGCAGTCTCCAGTGGCGCCTCTCTGGAAACACCATATATTTT. It translates to CASSLQWRLSGNTIYF.

This clone was counted a single time. This sequence joins TRBV3-1 (or the pseudogene TRBV3-2) and TRBJ2-5; 8 nucleotides align to TRBD1. V shed 4 bases and J 3 bases; nucleotides not matched to a gene: 4. The CDR3 is made up of 14 amino acids. Germline values: CDR1 LGHDT, CDR2 YNNKEL (reference sequence). In nucleotides, the CDR3 is TGTGCCAGCAGCCCCGAGGACAGGGAAGAGACCCAGTACTTC. It specifies CASSPEDREETQYF.

V and J are TRBV7-2 and TRBJ2-2; D is uncertain. The CDR3 runs 19 residues. CDR1 and CDR2 from the germline V gene are SGHTA and FQGNSA. V was clipped by 4 bases and J by 0 bases, with 21 bases between them. The CDR3 DNA follows: TGTGCCAGCAGCTCAAACCCCCAACAGATCGGACCGAACACCGGGGAGCTGTTTTTT. Translated, it gives CASSSNPQQIGPNTGELFF.

V and J are TRBV14 and TRBJ2-7; TRBD2 might be the D (5 bases). Germline V gene data show CDR1 as SGHDN and CDR2 as FVKESK. Trimming left V 1 base short and J 6 bases short, with 10 bases between. The CDR3 covers 13 residues. This CDR3 reads CASSQGGRGEQYF. CDR3 coding DNA: TGTGCCAGCAGCCAAGGCGGGCGAGGCGAGCAGTACTTC.

The chain has TRBV25-1 and TRBJ1-6; D is unresolved. The germline CDR1 and CDR2 sequences are MGHDK and SYGVNS. The CDR3 has 15 residues. The V end was cut by 3 bases, the J end by 3 bases, with 9 bases between. The CDR3 sequence is CASSDPADYNSPLHF. The CDR3 DNA follows: TGTGCCAGCAGTGATCCCGCGGACTATAATTCACCCCTCCACTTT.

The J gene is TRBJ1-2, the V gene TRBV5-5; D gene ambiguous. The CDR3 sequence is 14 residues long. Deletions cut 1 base from V and 4 bases from J, with 11 bases between. The germline V gene encodes CDR1 SGHKS and CDR2 YYEKEE (reference sequence). The DNA for the CDR3 is TGTGCCAGCAGCTTGCTCGGGCCCCTCTATGGCTACACCTTC. This sequence encodes CASSLLGPLYGYTF.

With respect to this clone: Distinct nucleotide sequences in the sample also encode this CDR3. V gene TRBV5-1 combines with J gene TRBJ2-5; unclear D gene. There are 11 residues in the CDR3. Germline V gives CDR1 SGHRS, CDR2 YFSETQ. Trimming pared 2 bases from V and 3 bases from J, leaving 2 bases between. CDR3 bases: TGCGCCAGCAGCTTAGAAGAGACCCAGTACTTC. Encoded protein: CASSLEETQYF.

Of note for this clone: The same CDR3 arises from other DNA sequences in this sample as well. The chain has TRBV9 and TRBJ1-1; D is undetermined. The CDR3 is 14 residues long. Germline V gene data show CDR1 as SGDLS and CDR2 as YYNGEE. The V and J ends lost 2 bases and 0 bases respectively, with 8 bases between them. CDR3: CASSVAGMNTEAFF. The CDR3 DNA follows: TGTGCCAGCAGCGTGGCGGGGATGAACACTGAAGCTTTCTTT.

The V gene is TRBV4-1, the J gene TRBJ2-1; a weak D match, TRBD2 (5 bases). This CDR3 is built from 16 residues. Per the germline V gene, CDR1 is MGHRA and CDR2 is YSYEKL. V was cut by 1 base and J by 0 bases, with 10 bases left in between. The CDR3, as DNA: TGCGCCAGCAGCCAAGTGGACTGGAGCTCCTACAATGAGCAGTTCTTC. Amino acid sequence: CASSQVDWSSYNEQFF.

This clone occurred once. CDR3 sequence (DNA): TGTGCCACCAGCAGCAGCGGGAGAAGCACAGATACGCAGTATTTT. It specifies CATSSSGRSTDTQYF. This sequence joins TRBV15 and TRBJ2-3; 8 bases fit TRBD2. The V gene's germline CDR1 is LNHNV and CDR2 YYDKDF (reference sequence). The CDR3 has 15 amino acids. With V trimmed by 3 bases and J by 0 bases, 2 bases remained unmatched.